What follows is one T cell receptor (beta chain) and its context. The antigen is unknown. One junction end disagrees with the germline gene, perhaps due to a read error. The PCR made use of 60 Vbeta and 13 Jbeta primers. Only in-frame clones appear in the TCRdb table, and some are missing; sequencing was by immunoSEQ multiplex PCR. The sample yields some 150,000 clones, less than 80% seen once. The entry originates in a study of cytomegalovirus exposure and HLA in healthy donors. For the study at large: Out of 150 million to 200 million T cells, an earlier analysis found 117 million unique TCR beta sequences in total. A data release that came early held roughly 80 million unique TCRs from HLA-typed donors.

Study outcomes and limitations: Presence/absence results assume similar sequencing depth per donor, which may not hold. In a later analysis, TCR beta V- and J-gene trimming was associated with a missense DCLRE1C variant.

The CDR3 contains 14 residues. The germline CDR1 and CDR2 sequences are SGHVS and FNYEAQ. The sequenced material came from PBMCs. This sequence originates from a man younger than 45 in good health and CMV-seronegative. The chain carries TRBV7-6 and TRBJ1-1, with TRBD1 matching 8 bases. CDR3 residues: CASSGDRLNPEAFF. CDR3 sequence (DNA): TGTGCCAGCAGCGGGGACAGGCTGAACCCTGAAGCTTTCTTT. Variable domain in full (rest from reference TRBV7-6 and TRBJ1-1): GAGVSQSPRYKVTKRGQDVALRCDPISGHVSLYWYRQALGQGPEFLTYFNYEAQQDKSGLPNDRFSAERPEGSISTLTIQRTEQRDSAMYRCASSGDRLNPEAFFGQGTRLTVV.